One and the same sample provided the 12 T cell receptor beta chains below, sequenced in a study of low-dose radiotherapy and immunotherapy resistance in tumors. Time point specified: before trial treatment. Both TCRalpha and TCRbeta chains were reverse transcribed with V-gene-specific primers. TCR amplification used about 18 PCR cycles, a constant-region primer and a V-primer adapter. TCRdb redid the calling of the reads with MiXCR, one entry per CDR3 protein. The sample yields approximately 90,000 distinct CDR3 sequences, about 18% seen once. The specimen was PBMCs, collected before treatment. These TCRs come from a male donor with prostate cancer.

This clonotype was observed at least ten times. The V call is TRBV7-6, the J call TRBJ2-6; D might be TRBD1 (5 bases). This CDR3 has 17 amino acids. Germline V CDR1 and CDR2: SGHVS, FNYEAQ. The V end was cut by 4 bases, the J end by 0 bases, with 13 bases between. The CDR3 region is CASSSTGRYSGANVLTF. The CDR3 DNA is TGTGCCAGCAGCTCAACAGGACGTTACTCTGGGGCCAACGTCCTGACTTTC.

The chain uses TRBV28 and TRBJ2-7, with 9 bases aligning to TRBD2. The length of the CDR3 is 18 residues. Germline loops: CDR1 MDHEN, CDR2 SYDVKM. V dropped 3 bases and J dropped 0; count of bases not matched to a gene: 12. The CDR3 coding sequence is TGTGCCAGCAGTTTCGGCAGAAGACTAGCGGAGAGCTCCTACGAGCAGTACTTC. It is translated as CASSFGRRLAESSYEQYF. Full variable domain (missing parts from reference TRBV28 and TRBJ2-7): DVKVTQSSRYLVKRTGEKVFLECVQDMDHENMFWYRQDPGLGLRLIYFSYDVKMKEKGDIPEGYSVSREKKERFSLILESASTNQTSMYLCASSFGRRLAESSYEQYFGPGTRLTVT.

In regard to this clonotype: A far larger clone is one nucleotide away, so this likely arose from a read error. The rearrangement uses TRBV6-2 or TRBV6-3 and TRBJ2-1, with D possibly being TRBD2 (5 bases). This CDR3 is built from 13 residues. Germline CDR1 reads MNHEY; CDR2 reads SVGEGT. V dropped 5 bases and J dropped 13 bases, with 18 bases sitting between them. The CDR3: CASSEATGETQFF. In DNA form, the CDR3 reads TGTGCCAGCAGTGAAGCGACTGGGGAGACCCAGTTCTTC.

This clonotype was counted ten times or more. The CDR3 bases are TGTGCCAGTAACCCCGGGACTAGCGGGGGAAGGGACATTCAGTACTTC. It codes for CASNPGTSGGRDIQYF. V usage is TRBV19 and J usage is TRBJ2-4, with 14 bases fitting TRBD2. There are 16 residues in the CDR3. Germline V CDR1 and CDR2: LNHDA, SQIVND (reference sequence). V gave up 7 bases and J gave up 8 bases; unmatched junction bases: 10.

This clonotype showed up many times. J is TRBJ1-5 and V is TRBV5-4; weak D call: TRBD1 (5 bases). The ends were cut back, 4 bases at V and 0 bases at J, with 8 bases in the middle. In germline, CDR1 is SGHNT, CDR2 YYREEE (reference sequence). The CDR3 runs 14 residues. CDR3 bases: TGTGCCAGCAGCCGACAGAATAGCAATCAGCCCCAGCATTTT. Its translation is CASSRQNSNQPQHF.

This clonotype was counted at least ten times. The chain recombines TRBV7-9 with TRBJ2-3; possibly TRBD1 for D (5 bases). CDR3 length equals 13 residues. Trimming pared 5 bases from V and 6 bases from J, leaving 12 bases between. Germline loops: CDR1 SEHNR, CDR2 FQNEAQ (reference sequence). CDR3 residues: CASSPPGPDTQYF. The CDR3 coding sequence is TGTGCCAGCAGCCCCCCAGGGCCCGATACGCAGTATTTT.

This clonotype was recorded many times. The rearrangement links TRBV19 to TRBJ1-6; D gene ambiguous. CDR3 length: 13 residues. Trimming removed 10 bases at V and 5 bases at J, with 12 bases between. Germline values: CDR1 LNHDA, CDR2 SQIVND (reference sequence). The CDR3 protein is CATSSRDNSPLHF. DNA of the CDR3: TGTGCCACTTCCTCTCGGGATAATTCACCCCTCCACTTT.

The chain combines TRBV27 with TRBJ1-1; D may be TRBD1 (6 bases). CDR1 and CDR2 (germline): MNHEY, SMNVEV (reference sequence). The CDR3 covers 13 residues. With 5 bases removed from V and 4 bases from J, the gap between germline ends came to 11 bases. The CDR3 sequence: CASSEQGRTEAFF. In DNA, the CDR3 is TGTGCCAGCAGTGAACAGGGTCGCACTGAAGCTTTCTTT.

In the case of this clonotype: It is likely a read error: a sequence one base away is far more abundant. CDR3 coding DNA: TGTGCCATCAGTGTAGCCCTGTCGAGCTCCTACGAGCAGTACTTC. Amino acid sequence: CAISVALSSSYEQYF. The V gene is TRBV10-3, the J gene TRBJ2-7; no clear D. Germline CDR1 is ENHRY and CDR2 is SYGVKD. This CDR3 is built from 15 residues. Trimming took 4 bases from V and 0 from J, leaving 13 bases between them.

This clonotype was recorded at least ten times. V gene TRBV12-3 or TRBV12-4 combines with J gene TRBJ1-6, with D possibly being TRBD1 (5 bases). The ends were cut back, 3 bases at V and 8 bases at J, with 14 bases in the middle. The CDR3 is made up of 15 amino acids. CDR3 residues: CASSFSGTAYSPLHF. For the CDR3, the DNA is TGTGCCAGCAGTTTCTCCGGGACTGCCTATTCACCCCTCCACTTT.

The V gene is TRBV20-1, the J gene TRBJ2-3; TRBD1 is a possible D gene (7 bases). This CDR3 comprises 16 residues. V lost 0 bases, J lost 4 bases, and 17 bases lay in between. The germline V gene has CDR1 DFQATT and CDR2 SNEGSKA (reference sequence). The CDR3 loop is CSARDVRAGGPDTQYF. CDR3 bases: TGCAGTGCTAGAGATGTGAGAGCAGGGGGGCCAGATACGCAGTATTTT.

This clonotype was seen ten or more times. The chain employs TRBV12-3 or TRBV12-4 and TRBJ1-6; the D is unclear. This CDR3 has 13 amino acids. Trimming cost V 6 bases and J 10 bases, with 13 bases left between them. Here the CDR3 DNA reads TGTGCCAGCAGCCGAGGGAGCAGGTCACCCCTCCACTTT. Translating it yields CASSRGSRSPLHF.